Presented here are 9 T cell receptor beta chains from one specimen sequenced in a study of Graves' ophthalmopathy and Graves' hyperthyroidism. Amplified TCR beta CDR3 regions were obtained using RNA transcripts as template. The library came from an HTBI-primed first-round RT-PCR and a second-round multiplex PCR. TCRdb analysed the multiplex PCR reads with MiXCR anew, one entry per CDR3 protein. The table has tens of thousands of distinct CDR3 sequences, about half seen once. Sequenced input: peripheral blood. Source of these receptors: an adult woman with stable Graves' hyperthyroidism.

Ten or more counts support this clonotype. The chain has TRBV19 and TRBJ1-1; D unresolved. Trimming removed 5 bases at V and 5 bases at J, with 21 bases between. The CDR3 extends over 16 amino acids. Germline V gene data show CDR1 as LNHDA and CDR2 as SQIVND (reference sequence). The CDR3: CASSLYTGPLRTEAFF. As DNA, the CDR3 is TGTGCCAGTAGTCTCTACACCGGGCCCTTAAGGACTGAAGCTTTCTTT.

This clonotype was recorded at least ten times. This chain connects TRBV28 to TRBJ2-7; 10 bases are shared with TRBD2. V lost 6 bases, J lost 6 bases, and 11 bases stayed unmatched. The CDR3 contains 15 residues. The germline gives CDR1 MDHEN, CDR2 SYDVKM. This CDR3 is CASSSRTSGIGEQYF. CDR3 coding DNA: TGTGCCAGCAGCTCCCGAACTAGCGGGATAGGCGAGCAGTACTTC. The full variable domain, its missing parts supplied by reference TRBV28 and TRBJ2-7, is DVKVTQSSRYLVKRTGEKVFLECVQDMDHENMFWYRQDPGLGLRLIYFSYDVKMKEKGDIPEGYSVSREKKERFSLILESASTNQTSMYLCASSSRTSGIGEQYFGPGTRLTVT.

Note on this clonotype: A much larger clone differs from this one at a single base, so this may be a read error. J is TRBJ2-5 and V is TRBV18; 7 bases align to TRBD1. The CDR3 is 16 amino acids. Germline CDR1 KGHSH, CDR2 LQKENI. CDR3 in amino acids: CASSPPGTAPGEAQYF. The CDR3 bases are TGTGCCAGCTCACCACCGGGGACAGCCCCAGGAGAGGCCCAGTACTTC.

This clonotype occurred many times. This could be a read error, since a much larger clone is one nucleotide away. The chain recombines TRBV6-5 with TRBJ2-7, with D maybe TRBD1 (5 bases). This CDR3 contains 14 residues. The germline V gene encodes CDR1 MNHEY and CDR2 SVGAGI. Here the CDR3 reads CASTSDRRAYEQCF. The CDR3 nucleotides read TGTGCCAGCACATCTGACAGACGCGCCTACGAGCAGTGCTTC.

The sample holds one count of this clonotype. V is TRBV20-1 and J is TRBJ2-5; 7 nucleotides agree with TRBD1. The CDR3 extends over 13 amino acids. J lost 2 bases, V lost 4 bases, and 4 bases had no gene match. Germline V gene data show CDR1 as DFQATT and CDR2 as SNEGSKA (reference sequence). For the CDR3, the DNA is TGCAGTGCTAAACAGGGGAATCAAGAGACCCAGTACTTC. Translation: CSAKQGNQETQYF.

Relative to its sample, this clonotype is medium-sized. V usage is TRBV19 and J usage is TRBJ1-3; D is unclear. V gave up 1 base and J gave up 0 bases, with 4 bases separating them. CDR3 length equals 14 residues. Germline V gives CDR1 LNHDA, CDR2 SQIVND (reference sequence). Here the CDR3 DNA reads TGTGCCAGTAGTATAGTAAACTCTGGAAACACCATATATTTT. This translates into CASSIVNSGNTIYF.

This clonotype was counted a few times. This chain connects TRBV6-5 to TRBJ2-3, with D perhaps TRBD2 (6 bases). This CDR3 contains 13 residues. The germline V gene encodes CDR1 MNHEY and CDR2 SVGAGI. V was clipped by 6 bases and J by 3 bases, with 10 bases between them. CDR3 DNA sequence: TGTGCCAGCAGACCGACTAGGACAGATACGCAGTATTTT. Its translation: CASRPTRTDTQYF.

Turning to this clonotype: A read error may produce the germline difference seen at one junction end. The rearrangement joins TRBV7-3 to TRBJ2-6; 10 bases map to TRBD1. From germline, CDR1 is SGHTA and CDR2 FQGTGA. The CDR3 has 19 residues. CDR3 region: CASSTPGTGECSGANVRTF. As DNA, the CDR3 is TGTGCCAGCAGCACCCCCGGGACAGGGGAATGCTCTGGGGCCAACGTCCGGACTTTC.

By share of the sample, this clonotype is medium-sized. The chain uses TRBV25-1 and TRBJ1-1; D perhaps matches TRBD1 (5 bases). From germline, CDR1 is MGHDK and CDR2 SYGVNS. The V gene lost 2 bases and the J gene lost 1 base, with 5 bases spanning the gap. The CDR3 is 13 residues long. The CDR3 region has the DNA TGTGCCAGCAGTGAAAGGGGGAACACTGAAGCTTTCTTT. Translation gives CASSERGNTEAFF. The whole variable domain, filled in from reference TRBV25-1 and TRBJ1-1, reads EADIYQTPRYLVIGTGKKITLECSQTMGHDKMYWYQQDPGMELHLIHYSYGVNSTEKGDLSSESTVSRIRTEHFPLTLESARPSHTSQYLCASSERGNTEAFFGQGTRLTVV.